This T cell receptor beta chain was identified during a study of cytomegalovirus exposure and HLA in healthy donors. Profiled with immunoSEQ multiplex PCR; TCRdb holds only in-frame clones, not every one. The data show more than 140,000 clones, 85% to 90% seen once. The study, taken as a whole, reports: The classifier reportedly diagnosed cytomegalovirus status with high specificity and sensitivity.

This clone was seen a handful of times. Antigen: not known. Trimming left V 5 bases short and J 5 bases short, with 15 bases between. CDR1 is SGHAT and CDR2 is FQNNGV in the germline V gene. There are 15 residues in the CDR3. This receptor was taken from a woman younger than 30 in good health and CMV-seropositive. This chain joins TRBV11-2 and TRBJ1-4; no clear D gene. The sample taken for sequencing was PBMCs. The CDR3 is CASSPRPGVNEKLFF. CDR3 nucleotide sequence: TGTGCCAGCAGCCCCAGACCCGGGGTAAATGAAAAACTGTTTTTT.